This paragraph covers one TCR beta chain sequence. As yet, its antigen is unknown. The data stem from a study of tumor-infiltrating lymphocytes in primary liver carcinoma. Study information: Each of the samples returned roughly 3.5 to 8 million productive TCRbeta reads (a yield similar across tissue types).

Germline V gene data show CDR1 as SQVTM and CDR2 as ANQGSEA. V gave up 6 bases and J gave up 2 bases; unmatched junction bases: 5. This CDR3 has 14 amino acids. Priming with a constant-region primer yielded TCR beta cDNA from around 0.45 ug total RNA. Investigators got TCR beta libraries out of three nested multiplex PCR rounds, done with slightly modified ARM-PCR. A C-beta reverse primer and TRBV1-TRBV30 forward primers served in each of the first two PCR rounds, at ten to eleven cycles apiece. In TCRdb, the multiplex PCR reads were re-called with MiXCR into one record per CDR3 protein. The table lists 90,000 to 100,000 distinct CDR3 sequences, 69% of them singletons. Overall study results and limits: Tumor-adjacent and tumor-blood pairs overlapped less than tumor region pairs did.

Joint extraction of RNA and DNA used 20-30 mg of bulk tissue that was unsorted. Without exception, tumor samples held over 85% viable tumor cells. The origin of this receptor is a woman aged 55-69 years with primary liver carcinoma and hepatitis B virus infection. Sequences were obtained from liver tumor tissue from sampling region 5. Sample subset: tumor region T5, tumor centre. The chain carries TRBV29-1 and TRBJ2-7, with TRBD2 matching over 12 bases. CDR3 sequence: CSVKRLAGAYEQYF. CDR3 DNA: TGCAGCGTCAAGAGACTAGCGGGAGCCTACGAGCAGTACTTC.